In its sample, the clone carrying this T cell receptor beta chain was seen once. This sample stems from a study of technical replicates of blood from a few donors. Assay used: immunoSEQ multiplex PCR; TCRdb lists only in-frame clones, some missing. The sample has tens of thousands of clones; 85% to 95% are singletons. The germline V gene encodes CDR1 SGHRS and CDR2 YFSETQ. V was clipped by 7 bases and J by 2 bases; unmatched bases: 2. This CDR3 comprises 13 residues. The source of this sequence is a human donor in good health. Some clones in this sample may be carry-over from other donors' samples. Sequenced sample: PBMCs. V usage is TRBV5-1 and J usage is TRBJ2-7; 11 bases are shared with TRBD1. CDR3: CASRDRGAYEQYF. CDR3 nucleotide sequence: TGCGCCAGCCGGGACAGGGGGGCCTACGAGCAGTACTTC.